The sequence of this T cell receptor beta chain was determined in a study of blood T cells in healthy people across ages. Overall study findings and caveats: PBMCs that were unsorted prevented a conclusive naive versus antigen-experienced comparison. Age advanced and TCR beta diversity per million T cells fell, roughly linearly.

Drawing of peripheral blood yielded roughly 10 milliliters from each donor. This clonotype occurred many times. Its antigen is still unknown. Primed by a sample-barcoded 5' primer and a J-beta primer mix, a second PCR proceeded for about 6 to 12 cycles. The template-switch adaptor was a 5' adaptor with 12 random nucleotides. It tagged each cDNA molecule. One entry per CDR3 protein, called by TCRdb with MiXCR from the 5' RACE reads. Here the sample spans approximately 810,000 distinct CDR3 sequences, around 26% being singletons. Trimming took off 3 bases at V and 6 bases at J, with 19 bases between the two ends. The CDR3 runs to 15 residues. The germline CDR1 and CDR2 sequences are DFQATT and SNEGSKA (reference sequence).

The receptor comes from a woman older than 75 in good health. The chain joins TRBV20-1 to TRBJ2-3, with D possibly being TRBD2 (7 bases). Sequenced sample: blood. This chain's CDR3 is CSASPMTGGGDTQYF. Written as DNA, the CDR3 is TGCAGTGCTAGTCCTATGACGGGGGGCGGGGATACGCAGTATTTT.